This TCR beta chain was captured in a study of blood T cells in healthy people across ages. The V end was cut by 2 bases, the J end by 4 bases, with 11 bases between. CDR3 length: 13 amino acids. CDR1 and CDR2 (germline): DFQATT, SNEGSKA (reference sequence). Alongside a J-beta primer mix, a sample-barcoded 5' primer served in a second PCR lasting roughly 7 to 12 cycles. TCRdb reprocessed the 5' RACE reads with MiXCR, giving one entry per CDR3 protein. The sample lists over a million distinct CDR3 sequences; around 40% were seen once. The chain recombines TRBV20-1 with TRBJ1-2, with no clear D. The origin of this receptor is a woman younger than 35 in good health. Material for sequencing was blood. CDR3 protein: CSARNGPFYGYTF. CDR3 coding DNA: TGCAGTGCTAGAAACGGGCCCTTCTATGGCTACACCTTC.